The 6 T cell receptor beta chains listed next were all sequenced from one sample in a study of OX40 agonist ivuxolimab in advanced cancers. Sequencing used immunoSEQ multiplex PCR; TCRdb keeps in-frame clones, though not all of them. The sample yields some 80,000 clones, roughly 84% seen once. The sequencing here drew on CD4+ or CD8+ T cells sorted from blood, taken in a trial of the OX40 agonist ivuxolimab. Receptors were obtained from an adult with an advanced solid tumor such as melanoma, head and neck, liver or kidney cancer.

This clone was recorded once. The gene calls are TRBV5-4 and TRBJ2-5; either TRBD1 or TRBD2 may fit D (6 bases each). The CDR3 has 14 residues. The V and J ends lost 4 bases and 5 bases respectively, with 15 bases between them. CDR1 SGHNT and CDR2 YYREEE come from the germline V gene (reference sequence). In DNA, the CDR3 is TGTGCCAGCAGCCCCGGAGGGGGTTTGGAGACCCAGTACTTC. It is translated as CASSPGGGLETQYF.

The chain carries TRBV6-1 and TRBJ2-2; 8 bases align to TRBD1. CDR1 MNHNS and CDR2 SASEGT come from the germline V gene. The CDR3 length is 14 residues. Losses at the gene ends were 9 bases for V and 3 bases for J; bases not matched to a gene: 6. The CDR3 loop reads CASVRGRDTGELFF. In nucleotides, the CDR3 is TGTGCCAGTGTCAGGGGGCGGGACACCGGGGAGCTGTTTTTT.

The CDR3 DNA reads as TGTGCCAGCAGTTTTCGGACAGGCATACAAGAGACCCAGTACTTC. This gives the protein CASSFRTGIQETQYF. The rearrangement uses TRBV27 and TRBJ2-5; 7 nucleotides align to TRBD1. CDR3 length equals 15 residues. The germline V gene has CDR1 MNHEY and CDR2 SMNVEV (reference sequence). The V gene end was trimmed by 3 bases and the J gene end by 2 bases; junction bases not matched to a gene: 6.

The chain combines TRBV7-6 with TRBJ2-2; 11 bases match TRBD1. The germline V gene has CDR1 SGHVS and CDR2 FNYEAQ. With V trimmed by 5 bases and J by 5 bases, 1 base remained unmatched. The CDR3 sequence is 14 residues long. The CDR3 coding sequence is TGTGCCAGCAGCGGACAGGGGGCGACCGGGGAGCTGTTTTTT. This sequence encodes CASSGQGATGELFF.

The rearrangement links TRBV6-6 to TRBJ1-5; D is ambiguous. CDR1 is MNHNY, CDR2 SVGAGI, per germline (reference sequence). This CDR3 has 12 residues. V lost 6 bases and J 7 bases, leaving 10 bases between the germline ends. The CDR3 is CASSPQDQPQHF. CDR3 nucleotide sequence: TGTGCCAGCAGCCCCCAGGACCAGCCCCAGCATTTT.

The rearrangement uses TRBV5-1 and TRBJ1-3; tentative D call: TRBD1 (5 bases). The CDR3 length is 12 residues. CDR1 is SGHRS, CDR2 YFSETQ, per germline. Trimming took 4 bases from V and 4 from J, leaving 6 bases between them. The CDR3 DNA is TGCGCCAGCAGCAGGGACGGAAACACCATATATTTT. Translated: CASSRDGNTIYF.